A single TCR beta chain is shown here with its context. The table came from immunoSEQ multiplex PCR; TCRdb's copy has only in-frame clones and leaves some out. The sample lists 60,000 or so clones; approximately 83% were seen once. The sample is drawn from a study of identifying expanded T cells in peripheral blood. Sequenced input: blood. This clonotype was sampled from a person between 18 and 69 years old in good health.

The CDR3 bases are TGTGCCAGCAGTTACTCTAGCAGGGAGACCCAGTACTTC. Protein sequence: CASSYSSRETQYF. V is TRBV6-5 and J is TRBJ2-5, with D unresolved. This CDR3 is 13 amino acids long. Germline V CDR1 and CDR2: MNHEY, SVGAGI. V was shortened by 0 bases and J by 5 bases, with 7 bases between the two germline ends.